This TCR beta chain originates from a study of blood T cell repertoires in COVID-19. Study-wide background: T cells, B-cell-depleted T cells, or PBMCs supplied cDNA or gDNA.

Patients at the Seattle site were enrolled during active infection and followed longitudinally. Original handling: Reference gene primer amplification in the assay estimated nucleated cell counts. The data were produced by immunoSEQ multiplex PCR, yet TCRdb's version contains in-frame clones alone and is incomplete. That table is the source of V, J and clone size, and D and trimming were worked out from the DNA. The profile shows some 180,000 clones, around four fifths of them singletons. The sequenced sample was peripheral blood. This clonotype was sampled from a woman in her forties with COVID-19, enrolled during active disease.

The CDR3 DNA follows: TGTGCCAGCAGCTTAGTTGTTAGCGGGGGGGCCCGGACCCAGTACTTC. Its protein is CASSLVVSGGARTQYF. The J gene is TRBJ2-5, the V gene TRBV7-9; TRBD2 matches 11 bases. CDR3 size: 16 residues. Trimming cost V 1 base and J 7 bases; bases outside gene matches: 8. Germline values: CDR1 SEHNR, CDR2 FQNEAQ (reference sequence).